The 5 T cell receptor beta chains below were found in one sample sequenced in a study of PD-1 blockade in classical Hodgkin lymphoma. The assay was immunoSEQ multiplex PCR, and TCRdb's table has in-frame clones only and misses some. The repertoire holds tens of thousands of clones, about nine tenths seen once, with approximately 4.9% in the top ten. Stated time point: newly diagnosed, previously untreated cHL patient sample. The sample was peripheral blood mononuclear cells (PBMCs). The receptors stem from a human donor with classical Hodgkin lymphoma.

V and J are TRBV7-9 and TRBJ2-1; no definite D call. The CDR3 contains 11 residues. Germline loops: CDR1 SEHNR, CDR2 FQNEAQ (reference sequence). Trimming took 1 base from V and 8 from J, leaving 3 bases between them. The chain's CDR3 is CASSLVDEQFF. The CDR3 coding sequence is TGTGCCAGCAGCTTAGTGGATGAGCAGTTCTTC.

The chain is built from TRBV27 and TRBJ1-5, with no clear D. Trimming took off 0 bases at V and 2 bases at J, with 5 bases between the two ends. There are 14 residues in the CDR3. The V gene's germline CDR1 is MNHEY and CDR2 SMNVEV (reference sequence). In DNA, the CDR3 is TGTGCCAGCAGTTTATCGCCAGGCAATCAGCCCCAGCATTTT. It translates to CASSLSPGNQPQHF.

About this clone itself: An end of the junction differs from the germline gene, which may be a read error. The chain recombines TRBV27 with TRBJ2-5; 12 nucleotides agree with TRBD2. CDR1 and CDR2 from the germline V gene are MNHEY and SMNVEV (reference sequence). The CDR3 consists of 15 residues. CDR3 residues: CASSPGGLAGPSFDF. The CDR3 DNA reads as TGTGCCAGCAGTCCGGGGGGACTAGCGGGCCCTTCGTTTGACTTC.

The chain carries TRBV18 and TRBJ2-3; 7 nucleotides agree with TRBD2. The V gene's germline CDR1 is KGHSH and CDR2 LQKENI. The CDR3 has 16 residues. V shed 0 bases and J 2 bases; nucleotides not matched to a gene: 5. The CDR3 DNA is TGTGCCAGCTCACCACCGGCGGGAGTGACCACAGATACGCAGTATTTT. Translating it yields CASSPPAGVTTDTQYF.

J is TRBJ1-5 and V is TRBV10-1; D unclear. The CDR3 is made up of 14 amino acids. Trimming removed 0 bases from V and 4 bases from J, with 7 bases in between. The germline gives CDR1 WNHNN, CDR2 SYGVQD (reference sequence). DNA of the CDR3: TGCGCCAGCAGTGAGTCATCAGGAAATCAGCCCCAGCATTTT. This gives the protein CASSESSGNQPQHF.